One T cell receptor (beta chain) is described in this entry. This specimen comes from a study of blood T cell repertoires in COVID-19. The V end lost 2 bases, the J end lost 0 bases, and 8 bases lay between the germline ends. This CDR3 spans 15 amino acids. CDR1 is SNHLY and CDR2 is FYNNEI in the germline V gene. The data were produced by immunoSEQ multiplex PCR, yet TCRdb's version contains in-frame clones alone and is incomplete. This sample carries around 250,000 clones, around nine tenths of them seen once, and the ten largest clones take about 1.6%. The chain links TRBV2 to TRBJ1-3; D uncertain. This clonotype originated in a woman in her forties or fifties who had recovered from COVID-19. The sequencing input was PBMCs or T cells enriched from blood (not recorded which). The CDR3 region is CASSEQVHSGNTIYF. The CDR3 DNA reads as TGTGCCAGCAGTGAACAGGTGCACTCTGGAAACACCATATATTTT.